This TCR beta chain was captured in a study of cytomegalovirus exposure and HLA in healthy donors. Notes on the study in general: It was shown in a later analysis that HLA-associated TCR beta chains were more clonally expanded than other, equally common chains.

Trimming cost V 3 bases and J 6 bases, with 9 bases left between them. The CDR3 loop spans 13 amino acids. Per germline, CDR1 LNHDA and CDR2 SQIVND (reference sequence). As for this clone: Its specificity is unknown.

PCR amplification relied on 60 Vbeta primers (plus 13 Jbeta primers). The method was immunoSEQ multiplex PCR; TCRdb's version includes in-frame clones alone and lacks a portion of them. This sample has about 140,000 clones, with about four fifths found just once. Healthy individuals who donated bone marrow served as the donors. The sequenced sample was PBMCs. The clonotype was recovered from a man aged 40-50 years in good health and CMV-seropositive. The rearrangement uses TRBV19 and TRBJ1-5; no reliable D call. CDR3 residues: CASSIRGAQPQHF. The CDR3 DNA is TGTGCCAGTAGTATCCGGGGAGCTCAGCCCCAGCATTTT.